The clone carrying this T cell receptor beta chain was seen once. Its antigen is as yet unknown. This sample was included in a study of cytomegalovirus exposure and HLA in healthy donors. Study-level points and caveats: Clusters of TCRs from the first cohort tended to co-occur in the 110 or so validation repertoires (as a later analysis found). In vitro work confirmed that three CMV-associated chains recognize CMV antigens. Researchers counted around 180 TCR beta chains as cytomegalovirus-associated.

The CDR3 is 13 residues long. Looked up from germline, CDR1 is SEHNR and CDR2 is FQNEAQ (reference sequence). Trimming stripped 3 bases from V and 5 bases from J, with 11 bases between. The approximately 120-subject validation cohort, separate from the approximately 640-subject first cohort, included the donors. Measured with immunoSEQ multiplex PCR; TCRdb has only the in-frame clones, and not every one. The repertoire holds roughly 200,000 clones, with roughly three quarters as singletons. This TCR was recovered from a woman younger than 45 in good health and CMV-seronegative. Sequencing was carried out using PBMCs. This sequence joins TRBV7-9 and TRBJ2-7; weak D call: TRBD2 (5 bases). CDR3 sequence reads: CASSFSLEDEQYF. CDR3 bases: TGTGCCAGCAGCTTCTCTTTGGAGGACGAGCAGTACTTC.